Listed below are T cell receptor beta chains from one sample, sequenced in a study of T cell repertoires in cytomegalovirus infection. These TCRs are of unknown antigen specificity. In TCRdb, the reads were re-called with MiXCR into one record per CDR3 protein. This table has approximately 470,000 distinct CDR3 sequences, approximately 40% appearing once. The sequencing used cultured PBMCs, collected from culture after CMV antigen stimulation. The receptors stem from a human donor in good health (CMV status not recorded). Some clones in this sample may be carry-over from other donors' samples. CDR3s include the opening cysteine and the closing phenylalanine or tryptophan. A D gene is named only where the DNA matches it firmly. Clone size, where shown, is once, few, many, or a class for clones that have expanded.

cdr3_nt	cdr3_aa	clone_size	v_call	j_call	d_call
TGTGCCACCAGCAGAGATGGAAGGAGAGAAAAACTGTTTTTT	CATSRDGRREKLFF	.	TRBV15	TRBJ1-4	.
TGTGCCAGCAGCCAAGGTACCAGAAGCTATGAGCAGTTCTTC	CASSQGTRSYEQFF	.	TRBV14	TRBJ2-1	.
TGTGCCAGCAGAGGGACTAGCGGGAGAGGTGGGACCCAGTACTTC	CASRGTSGRGGTQYF	.	TRBV6-6	TRBJ2-5	TRBD2
TGTGCCAGCAGTCCGAGACAGGATCGCGGCTACACCTTC	CASSPRQDRGYTF	few	TRBV12-3/TRBV12-4	TRBJ1-2	.
TGTGCCAGCACCTCATACCCGACCGACAGGGAGAAAAACATTCAGTACTTC	CASTSYPTDREKNIQYF	.	TRBV6-6	TRBJ2-4	TRBD1
TGTGCCAGCAGCTACCGGGACCTCCGTGAAAAACTGTTTTTT	CASSYRDLREKLFF	.	TRBV7-9	TRBJ1-4	.
TGTGCCAGCAGCTTAGTGGGCGGGGGGGTCAATGAGCAGTTCTTC	CASSLVGGGVNEQFF	.	TRBV7-2	TRBJ2-1	TRBD2
TGTGCCAGCTCGTCCGGGACGGACCACCAAGAGACCCAGTACTTC	CASSSGTDHQETQYF	once	TRBV18	TRBJ2-5	.
TGTGCCAGCGGACTAGGTCCCGGCGAGCAGTTCTTC	CASGLGPGEQFF	.	TRBV27	TRBJ2-1	TRBD2
TGTGCCAGCACGACACTAGCGGGAGTCAATGAGCAGTTCTTC	CASTTLAGVNEQFF	.	TRBV27	TRBJ2-1	TRBD2
TGTGCCAGTAGTACTGGCGGGAGGAGGGGGGAGCTGTTTTTT	CASSTGGRRGELFF	.	TRBV19	TRBJ2-2	TRBD2
TGTGCCAGCAGTTTGTTGGGAGTTCCTAACTATGGCTACACCTTC	CASSLLGVPNYGYTF	.	TRBV12-3/TRBV12-4	TRBJ1-2	.
TGCGCCAGCAGCCAAGCGATCGGGAGGTGGGACAATGAGCAGTTCTTC	CASSQAIGRWDNEQFF	.	TRBV4-1	TRBJ2-1	TRBD2
TGTGCCAGCAGCGACAGTCTCTATGGCTACACCTTC	CASSDSLYGYTF	.	TRBV7-4	TRBJ1-2	.
TGTGCCAGCAGCCACGGGACACCGTATGCGCAAGAGACCCAGTACTTC	CASSHGTPYAQETQYF	few	TRBV7-8	TRBJ2-5	.
TGTGCCAGCAGCTTAGATCGTTGGGGACAGGGGGAGTCGGGCACAGATACGCAGTATTTT	CASSLDRWGQGESGTDTQYF	few	TRBV11-2	TRBJ2-3	TRBD1
TGTGCCAGCAGCCCGATCCGGACAGGCCTCAACGAGCAGTACTTC	CASSPIRTGLNEQYF	few	TRBV7-9	TRBJ2-7	TRBD1
TGTGCCAGCAGTCACCTCATTGACACCGGGGAGCTGTTTTTT	CASSHLIDTGELFF	.	TRBV12-3/TRBV12-4	TRBJ2-2	.
TGTGCCAGCAGCTTAGCAACTAGCGGTTCCTACGAGCAGTACTTC	CASSLATSGSYEQYF	.	TRBV7-4	TRBJ2-7	TRBD2
TGCGCCAGCAGCCAAGCCCGGGACAGCCTTTCCTACGAGCAGTACTTC	CASSQARDSLSYEQYF	few	TRBV4-3	TRBJ2-7	TRBD1
TGTGCCACCAGCAGAGCCCTGAACACTGAAGCTTTCTTT	CATSRALNTEAFF	.	TRBV15	TRBJ1-1	.
TGTGCCAGCACCCCGGGCGTCAGGGAGGCGGAGCAGTTCTTC	CASTPGVREAEQFF	once	TRBV12-3/TRBV12-4	TRBJ2-1	.
TGTGCCAGCAGCTCCGGGACATCCAACAATGAGCAGTTCTTC	CASSSGTSNNEQFF	.	TRBV7-2	TRBJ2-1	.
TGTGCCAGCAGCTGGGACGGTCGCAACACTGAAGCTTTCTTT	CASSWDGRNTEAFF	.	TRBV7-2	TRBJ1-1	.
TGTGCCAGCAGCCCTGGACAGGGGGCCGGTGGCTACACCTTC	CASSPGQGAGGYTF	few	TRBV12-3/TRBV12-4	TRBJ1-2	TRBD1
TGTGCCAGCAGCTTATCGTTGGGGATTGAGGCGCAGTATTTT	CASSLSLGIEAQYF	few	TRBV11-2	TRBJ2-3	.
TGTGCCAGCAGTAAAGCCTTAAGGGGTGGAAAACTGTTTTTT	CASSKALRGGKLFF	.	TRBV28	TRBJ1-4	.
TGTGCCAGCAGCTTGGCGACGGGACCGTTCGGCTACACCTTC	CASSLATGPFGYTF	.	TRBV5-4	TRBJ1-2	.
TGTGCCAGCAGCCCCATAAGACGGGGTAATGAGCAGTTCTTC	CASSPIRRGNEQFF	few	TRBV7-2	TRBJ2-1	.
TGCAGCGTTGTCGTGGGACACCGCTCCGATGAGCAGTTCTTC	CSVVVGHRSDEQFF	.	TRBV29-1	TRBJ2-1	.
TGTGCCAGCAGCTTTCGGGACAGGGGGCCCGGTAGCACAGATACGCAGTATTTT	CASSFRDRGPGSTDTQYF	.	TRBV7-8	TRBJ2-3	TRBD1
TGTGCCACCAGCAGAGATCGACAGGGAGATTATCAGCCCCAGCATTTT	CATSRDRQGDYQPQHF	.	TRBV15	TRBJ1-5	TRBD1
TGTGCCAGTAGTATAGACAGGGGGGCATCATCGGAGACCCAGTACTTC	CASSIDRGASSETQYF	.	TRBV19	TRBJ2-5	.
TGTGCCAGCAGCTTAGCGCTCAGACCCAATGAGCAGTTCTTC	CASSLALRPNEQFF	.	TRBV7-8	TRBJ2-1	.
TGTGCCAGCAGCGGGACACAAAAGCCCAAAGAGACCCAGTACTTC	CASSGTQKPKETQYF	few	TRBV7-9	TRBJ2-5	.